Sequencing of this TCR beta chain was carried out in a study of cytomegalovirus exposure and HLA in healthy donors. In germline, CDR1 is SGHAT, CDR2 FQNNGV. V shed 2 bases and J shed 5 bases, with 9 bases lying between them. The CDR3 sequence is 13 residues long. A multiplex PCR was run with 60 Vbeta primers and 13 Jbeta primers. Data came from immunoSEQ multiplex PCR; TCRdb stores just in-frame clones and leaves some out. The table shows about 180,000 clones, with 75% to 85% occurring only once. Input material: PBMCs. The sequence derives from a woman in her 50s in good health and CMV-seropositive. The V and J genes are TRBV11-2 and TRBJ1-1; D is perhaps TRBD1 (5 bases). Written as DNA, the CDR3 is TGTGCCAGCAGCTTAAAGGGGCGTACTGAAGCTTTCTTT. Its translation is CASSLKGRTEAFF. Together with reference TRBV11-2 and TRBJ1-1, the CDR3 gives the full variable domain: EAGVAQSPRYKIIEKRQSVAFWCNPISGHATLYWYQQILGQGPKLLIQFQNNGVVDDSQLPKDRFSAERLKGVDSTLKIQPAKLEDSAVYLCASSLKGRTEAFFGQGTRLTVV.